This T cell receptor beta chain was captured by sequencing in a study of cytomegalovirus exposure and HLA in healthy donors. Overall study context: Approximately 190 million T cells yielded 100 million to 130 million unique TCR beta sequences, as an earlier analysis found.

PCR employed 60 Vbeta and 13 Jbeta primers. Repertoires were generated with immunoSEQ multiplex PCR, while TCRdb's copy carries only in-frame clones and drops some. Here the sample table reports almost 35,000 clones. Findings and caveats of the study: In a later analysis, TCR association rates varied by HLA locus: DRB1 most, HLA-C fewest.

As to this clone: What it recognizes is unknown.

Looked up from germline, CDR1 is MNHNS and CDR2 is SASEGT. The CDR3 is made up of 16 amino acids. Trimming removed 1 base from V and 6 bases from J, with 13 bases in between. The chain couples TRBV6-1 to TRBJ1-6; possible D gene TRBD1, 6 bases. Sequences were obtained from PBMCs. This sequence was found in a woman between 40 and 50 years old in good health and CMV-seropositive. CDR3 in DNA: TGTGCCAGCAGTGAAGACGGACAAGGGGGTAATTCACCCCTCCACTTT. It translates to CASSEDGQGGNSPLHF.